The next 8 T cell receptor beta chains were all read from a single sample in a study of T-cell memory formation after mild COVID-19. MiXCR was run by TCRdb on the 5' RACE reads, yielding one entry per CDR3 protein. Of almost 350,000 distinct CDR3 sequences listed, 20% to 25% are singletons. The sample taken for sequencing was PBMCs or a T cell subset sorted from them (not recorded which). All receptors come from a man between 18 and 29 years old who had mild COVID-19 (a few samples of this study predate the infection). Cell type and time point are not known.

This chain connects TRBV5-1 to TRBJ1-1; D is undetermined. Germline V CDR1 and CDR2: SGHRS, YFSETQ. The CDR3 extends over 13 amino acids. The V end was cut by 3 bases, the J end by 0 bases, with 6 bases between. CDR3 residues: CASSSPLNTEAFF. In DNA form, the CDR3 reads TGCGCCAGCAGCTCCCCTTTGAACACTGAAGCTTTCTTT.

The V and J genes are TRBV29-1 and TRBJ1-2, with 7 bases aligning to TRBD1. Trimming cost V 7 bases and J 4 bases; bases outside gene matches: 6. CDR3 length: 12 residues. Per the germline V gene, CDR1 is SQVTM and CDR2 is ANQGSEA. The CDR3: CSARQGVYGYTF. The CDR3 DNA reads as TGCAGCGCAAGACAGGGCGTCTATGGCTACACCTTC.

The CDR3 coding sequence is TGTGCCAGCTCACGTGACAGCCTCACAGATACGCAGTATTTT. It translates to CASSRDSLTDTQYF. This chain uses TRBV18 with TRBJ2-3, with D possibly being TRBD1 (5 bases). Germline loops: CDR1 KGHSH, CDR2 LQKENI. V lost 4 bases, J lost 2 bases, and 10 bases lay in between. The CDR3 loop spans 14 amino acids.

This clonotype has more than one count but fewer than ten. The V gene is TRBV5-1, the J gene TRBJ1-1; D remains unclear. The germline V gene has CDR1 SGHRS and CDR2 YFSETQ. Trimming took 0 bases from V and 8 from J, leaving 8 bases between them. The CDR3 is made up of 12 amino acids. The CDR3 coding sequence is TGCGCCAGCAGCTTGGATGTCGGGGAAGCTTTCTTT. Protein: CASSLDVGEAFF. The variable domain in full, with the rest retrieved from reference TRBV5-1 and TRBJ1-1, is KAGVTQTPRYLIKTRGQQVTLSCSPISGHRSVSWYQQTPGQGLQFLFEYFSETQRNKGNFPGRFSGRQFSNSRSEMNVSTLELGDSALYLCASSLDVGEAFFGQGTRLTVV.

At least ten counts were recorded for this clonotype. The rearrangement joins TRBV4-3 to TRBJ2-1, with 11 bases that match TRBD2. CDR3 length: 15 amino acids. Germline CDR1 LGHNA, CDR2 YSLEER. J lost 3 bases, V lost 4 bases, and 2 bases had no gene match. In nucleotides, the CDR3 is TGCGCCAGCAGCCCCGGGACTAGCGGCTACAATGAGCAGTTCTTC. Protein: CASSPGTSGYNEQFF.

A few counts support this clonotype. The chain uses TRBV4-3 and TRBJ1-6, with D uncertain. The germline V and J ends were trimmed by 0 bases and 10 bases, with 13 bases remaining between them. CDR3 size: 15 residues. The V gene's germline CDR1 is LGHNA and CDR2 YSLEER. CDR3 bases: TGCGCCAGCAGCCAAGAATCCGGGTTTGACTCACCCCTCCACTTT. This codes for CASSQESGFDSPLHF.

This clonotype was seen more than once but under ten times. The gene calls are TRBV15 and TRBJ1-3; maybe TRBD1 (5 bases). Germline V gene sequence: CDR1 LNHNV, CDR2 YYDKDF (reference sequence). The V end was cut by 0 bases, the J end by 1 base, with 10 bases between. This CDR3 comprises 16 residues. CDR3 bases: TGTGCCACCAGCAGAGATCAGGGAGGATCTGGAAACACCATATATTTT. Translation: CATSRDQGGSGNTIYF.

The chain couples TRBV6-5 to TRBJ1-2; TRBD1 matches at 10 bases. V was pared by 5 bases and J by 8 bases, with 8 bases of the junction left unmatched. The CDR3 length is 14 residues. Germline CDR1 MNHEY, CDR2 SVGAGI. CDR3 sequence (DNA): TGTGCCAGCAGTGTCCACGGGACAGGGGCGGGCTACACCTTC. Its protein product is CASSVHGTGAGYTF.